Listed below are T cell receptor beta chains from one sample, sequenced in a study of cytomegalovirus exposure and HLA in healthy donors. The table came from immunoSEQ multiplex PCR; TCRdb's copy has only in-frame clones and leaves some out. The data hold roughly 140,000 clones, with around three quarters observed a single time. The sample was PBMCs. These TCRs come from a man aged 40-50 years in good health and CMV-seropositive. CDR3s include the opening cysteine and the closing phenylalanine or tryptophan. A D gene is named only where the DNA matches it firmly. Size is omitted from some rows. Given values are once, few, many or a class for expanded clones.

D	V	J	size	DNA	CDR3
-	TRBV21-1	TRBJ2-7	few	TGTGCCAGCAGCAAAGATGCAGGGGGCGACTACGAGCAGTACTTC	CASSKDAGGDYEQYF
-	TRBV7-9	TRBJ1-4	-	TGTGCCAGCAGCTTAGGGGGGGGAAATGAAAAACTGTTTTTT	CASSLGGGNEKLFF
-	TRBV18	TRBJ2-7	-	TGTGCCAGCTCACCGCCCGGGGGGCTTCCCATTGTGGAGCAGTACTTC	CASSPPGGLPIVEQYF
TRBD2	TRBV2	TRBJ2-5	-	TGTGCCAGCAGTGCCGGGACTAGCGGGAGGGGGAGGAGAGAGACCCAGTACTTC	CASSAGTSGRGRRETQYF
-	TRBV28	TRBJ2-3	-	TGTGCCAGCAGAGATAGGGGGTCAGGCACAGATACGCAGTATTTT	CASRDRGSGTDTQYF
-	TRBV2	TRBJ1-1	-	TGTGCCAGCACCAACGGGGGTAGGAACACTGAAGCTTTCTTT	CASTNGGRNTEAFF
-	TRBV11-3	TRBJ1-5	-	TGTGCCAGCAGCTTAGATGGGGCAGGGAAGAGCAATCAGCCCCAGCATTTT	CASSLDGAGKSNQPQHF
TRBD1	TRBV4-3	TRBJ1-1	-	TGCGCCAGCAGCCAATGGACAGGGCTGAACACTGAAGCTTTCTTT	CASSQWTGLNTEAFF
-	TRBV9	TRBJ2-7	-	TGTGCCAGCAGCGTAGTGAGGCTTTCAACCTACGAGCAGTACTTC	CASSVVRLSTYEQYF
TRBD2	TRBV4-3	TRBJ2-2	-	TGCGCCAGCAGCCAAGATGCTCTAGCGGGGGCCTGGCTGTTTTTT	CASSQDALAGAWLFF
-	TRBV27	TRBJ2-1	once	TGTGCCAGCAGTTTGTCGAGCCAACTACACCACAATGAGCAGTTCTTC	CASSLSSQLHHNEQFF
TRBD2	TRBV6-6	TRBJ2-3	-	TGTGCCAGCAGTTACCATCCTAGCGGGAGTCTATATACGCAGTATTTT	CASSYHPSGSLYTQYF
TRBD2	TRBV13	TRBJ2-7	-	TGTGCCAGCAGCTTCCGGACTAGCGGACCCTACGAGCAGTACTTC	CASSFRTSGPYEQYF
TRBD2	TRBV29-1	TRBJ2-2	few	TGCAGCGTTGAAGAACCCCCTAGCGGGACCCGCGCGAACACCGGGGAGCTGTTTTTT	CSVEEPPSGTRANTGELFF
TRBD1	TRBV25-1	TRBJ1-6	-	TGTGCCAGCAGTGAATTTGACAGGGGTGATTCACCCCTCCACTTT	CASSEFDRGDSPLHF
-	TRBV29-1	TRBJ2-3	-	TGCAGCGTTACCGGGCTTCGCGGGGATACGCAGTATTTT	CSVTGLRGDTQYF
-	TRBV7-9	TRBJ2-2	-	TGTGCCAGCAGCTCCCCGGGGGTGATAGCTGCGAACACCGGGGAGCTGTTTTTT	CASSSPGVIAANTGELFF
TRBD2	TRBV19	TRBJ2-7	-	TGTGCCAGTAGTAAGGACGGGGGACTAGCGGGGAGGACCTACGAGCAGTACTTC	CASSKDGGLAGRTYEQYF
TRBD1	TRBV19	TRBJ2-6	-	TGTGCCAGTAGTCCTCATATACCGGACAGGGCCAACTTCTCTGGGGCCAACGTCCTGACTTTC	CASSPHIPDRANFSGANVLTF
-	TRBV5-1	TRBJ2-7	-	TGCGCCAGCAGCTTTCATAACCCGGCGGGATCAATAGGGGAGCAGTACTTC	CASSFHNPAGSIGEQYF
-	TRBV6-1	TRBJ2-7	-	TGTGCCAGCAGTGCTCCTGCCTACGAGCAGTACTTC	CASSAPAYEQYF
-	TRBV29-1	TRBJ2-1	-	TGCAGCGTCTCCCCCCCGACGAGGGGGAGCTACAATGAGCAGTTCTTC	CSVSPPTRGSYNEQFF
-	TRBV28	TRBJ2-3	once	TGTGCCAGCAGTCACCCCCGCGGGCCCAAACTATATACGCAGTATTTT	CASSHPRGPKLYTQYF
-	TRBV7-2	TRBJ1-3	once	TGTGCCAGCAGCCCCTCCCTAACTAACTCTGGAAACACCATATATTTT	CASSPSLTNSGNTIYF
-	TRBV5-1	TRBJ2-1	few	TGCGCCAGCAGGCTAGCGCTTAACTCCTACAATGAGCAGTTCTTC	CASRLALNSYNEQFF
-	TRBV6-5	TRBJ2-3	few	TGTGCCAGCAGTTACTTACCGGGAGCAAGGACAGATACGCAGTATTTT	CASSYLPGARTDTQYF
TRBD1	TRBV7-3	TRBJ1-1	once	TGTGCCAGCAGCTATGGACAGGGATCCACTGAAGCTTTCTTT	CASSYGQGSTEAFF
TRBD2	TRBV5-1	TRBJ2-7	few	TGCGCCAGCAGCAGACTAGCGGGAGGAGTAAGTCGGTACTTC	CASSRLAGGVSRYF
-	TRBV11-2	TRBJ1-1	-	TGTGCCAGCAGCTTAGGAGGAGTGAACACTGAAGCTTTCTTT	CASSLGGVNTEAFF
-	TRBV7-2	TRBJ2-3	-	TGTGCCAGCAGCTTATCAGGGTCTCAGGGGGATACGCAGTATTTT	CASSLSGSQGDTQYF
-	TRBV9	TRBJ1-4	-	TGTGCCAGGGGGGGGCACGGAATTTTGGATTTT	CARGGHGILDF
-	TRBV18	TRBJ1-1	few	TGTGCCAGCTCACCCCTCCGGGGGGACACTGAAGCTTTCTTT	CASSPLRGDTEAFF
-	TRBV21-1	TRBJ1-4	-	TGTGCCAGCAGCAAAGCGCAATGGCAGGGCCTAACTAATGAAAAACTGTTTTTT	CASSKAQWQGLTNEKLFF
-	TRBV5-1	TRBJ2-6	-	TGCGCCAGCAGCTCTGGAGGAACTGGGGCCAACGTCCTGACTTTC	CASSSGGTGANVLTF
-	TRBV7-2	TRBJ1-1	-	TGTGCCAGCAGCCCCCTCGGTATTAACACTGAAGCTTTCTTT	CASSPLGINTEAFF
-	TRBV7-2	TRBJ2-3	-	TGTGCCAGCAGCTTGGTGGCGCTAGCCCTGCGGGGTACGCAGTATTTT	CASSLVALALRGTQYF
-	TRBV5-1	TRBJ2-7	once	TGCGCCAGCAGCTTGTTTTGGACAGACACATACGAGCAGTACTTC	CASSLFWTDTYEQYF
-	TRBV2	TRBJ1-6	few	TGTGCCAGCAGTGTGGGGACAATCTATAATTCCCCCCTCCACTTT	CASSVGTIYNSPLHF
-	TRBV29-1	TRBJ1-1	-	TGCAGCGCAGAGAACAGGATCAACACTGAAGCTTTCTTT	CSAENRINTEAFF
-	TRBV15	TRBJ2-7	-	TGTGCCACCAGCAGAGATAAGGGGAAAACCTACGAGCAGTACTTC	CATSRDKGKTYEQYF
-	TRBV25-1	TRBJ1-1	-	TGTGCCAGCAGTCCCCAGGCTGTACTTCCAGGGCACACTGAAGCTTTCTTT	CASSPQAVLPGHTEAFF
TRBD1	TRBV5-1	TRBJ1-1	-	TGCGCCAGCAGCTTAGGGACAGGGGGCCTGAACACTGAAGCTTTCTTT	CASSLGTGGLNTEAFF
-	TRBV29-1	TRBJ1-1	-	TGCAGCGTTGAGCAGGGAATTGACACTGAAGCTTTCTTT	CSVEQGIDTEAFF
-	TRBV9	TRBJ2-5	-	TGTGCCAGCAGCGGAGCCCCCGAGGAGACCCAGTACTTC	CASSGAPEETQYF
TRBD2	TRBV2	TRBJ2-2	-	TGTGCCAGCAGTCCTAGCGGCGAGCTGTTTTTT	CASSPSGELFF
TRBD1	TRBV30	TRBJ1-2	-	TGTGCCTGGAGTGTACTGGAGGGGGCGGGTGGCTACACCTTC	CAWSVLEGAGGYTF
TRBD1	TRBV2	TRBJ1-1	-	TGTGCCAGCAGACATACAGGGGATGGCACTGAAGCTTTCTTT	CASRHTGDGTEAFF